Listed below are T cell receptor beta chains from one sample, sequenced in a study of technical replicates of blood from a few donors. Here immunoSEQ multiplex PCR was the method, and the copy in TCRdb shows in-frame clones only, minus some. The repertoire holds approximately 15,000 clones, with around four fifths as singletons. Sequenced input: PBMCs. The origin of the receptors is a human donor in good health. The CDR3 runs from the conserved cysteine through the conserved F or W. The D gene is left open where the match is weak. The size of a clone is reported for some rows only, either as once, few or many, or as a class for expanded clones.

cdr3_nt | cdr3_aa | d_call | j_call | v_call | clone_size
TGTGCCAGCAACCGACACGGGCCGGGACAGGGAGAGACCCAGTACTTC | CASNRHGPGQGETQYF | TRBD1 | TRBJ2-5 | TRBV11-2 | -
TGTGCCAGTAGTATAGATCGGTATAGCGGCAACCAAGAGACCCAGTACTTC | CASSIDRYSGNQETQYF | - | TRBJ2-5 | TRBV19 | -
TGTGCCAGCGCAAAGACTTCGGAGACCCAGTACTTC | CASAKTSETQYF | - | TRBJ2-5 | TRBV6-1 | once
TGTGCCAGCAGTCCCCCGGGACAGGGGGCTACGGGAAACACCATATATTTT | CASSPPGQGATGNTIYF | TRBD1 | TRBJ1-3 | TRBV28 | -
TGTGCCAGCAGCTCCGGCGGGACTAGCGGGTCCACCGGGGAGCTGTTTTTT | CASSSGGTSGSTGELFF | TRBD2 | TRBJ2-2 | TRBV7-2 | -
TGTGCCAGTAGTACTTCCGGGACAGGATTGATTCAGTACTTC | CASSTSGTGLIQYF | TRBD1 | TRBJ2-4 | TRBV19 | -
TGTGCCAGCAGTGTTTTAACCGGGAGGAAAGACTACGAGCAGTACTTC | CASSVLTGRKDYEQYF | TRBD2 | TRBJ2-7 | TRBV6-4 | -
TGTGCCAGCGCCCCCGCGGGGGGACGCACAGATACGCAGTATTTT | CASAPAGGRTDTQYF | TRBD2 | TRBJ2-3 | TRBV11-1 | once
TGTGCCAGCAGTGAACGGGACAGAGGCAATGAGCAGTTCTTC | CASSERDRGNEQFF | TRBD1 | TRBJ2-1 | TRBV2 | -
TGCGCCAGCAGCCCGGGGACAGGGGCGGGCCAGAGGTATGGCTACACCTTC | CASSPGTGAGQRYGYTF | TRBD1 | TRBJ1-2 | TRBV5-1 | few
TGTGCCAGCAGTTTGGGGGCCTTCTACGAGCAGTACTTC | CASSLGAFYEQYF | - | TRBJ2-7 | TRBV27 | -
TGTGCCTGGAGTTCTCCTAGCGGTATCGGTCGAGAGCAGTTCTTC | CAWSSPSGIGREQFF | TRBD2 | TRBJ2-1 | TRBV30 | once
TGTGCCAGCAGCTTAGCAGGGGGCGGTAATCAGCCCCAGCATTTT | CASSLAGGGNQPQHF | TRBD1 | TRBJ1-5 | TRBV11-2 | -
TGTGCCTGGAGTGCTGGAGGGACCTCTGGGGCCAACGTCCTGACTTTC | CAWSAGGTSGANVLTF | - | TRBJ2-6 | TRBV30 | -
TGTGCCAGCAGCGGGGGGTCTAGCGGTTTCAATGAGCAGTTCTTC | CASSGGSSGFNEQFF | TRBD2 | TRBJ2-1 | TRBV9 | -
TGTGCCAGCAGTGATAGACTAGCGGGCCTCTACGAGCAGTACTTC | CASSDRLAGLYEQYF | TRBD2 | TRBJ2-7 | TRBV6-1 | -
TGTGCCAGCAGTTTAGGTAGCGGGGGCGCAGATACGCAGTATTTT | CASSLGSGGADTQYF | TRBD2 | TRBJ2-3 | TRBV27 | -
TGCGCCAGCACCATAAATCTAGCGGGAGGGCCCCACGAGCAGTACTTC | CASTINLAGGPHEQYF | TRBD2 | TRBJ2-7 | TRBV5-1 | -
TGTGCCAGCAGCTTAGCAGGGAGAGCTGAAGCTTTCTTT | CASSLAGRAEAFF | - | TRBJ1-1 | TRBV7-9 | -
TGTGCCAGCAGTTCTACTATTGGGTCGGAGCAGTTCTTC | CASSSTIGSEQFF | - | TRBJ2-1 | TRBV6-5 | -
TGTGCCAGCAGCTTTACGTCCCAGGATCGCGGCTACACCTTC | CASSFTSQDRGYTF | - | TRBJ1-2 | TRBV7-9 | -
TGTGCCTGCCGGGACAGGGGTTCTGAAGCTTTCTTT | CACRDRGSEAFF | TRBD1 | TRBJ1-1 | TRBV27 | -
TGTGCCTGGAGTGTCGGACAGGGGGCTAGGTCTAATGAAAAACTGTTTTTT | CAWSVGQGARSNEKLFF | TRBD1 | TRBJ1-4 | TRBV30 | -
TGTGCCAGCAGTGTTGGCAGCGAATATCAGCCCCAGCATTTT | CASSVGSEYQPQHF | - | TRBJ1-5 | TRBV2 | -
TGTGCCAGCAGCACCGGGAGGTCGGAGACCCAGTACTTC | CASSTGRSETQYF | TRBD2 | TRBJ2-5 | TRBV7-8 | -
TGTGCCAGCAGCTTAGCGGCAGGGGGCCACGGGGAGCTGTTTTTT | CASSLAAGGHGELFF | TRBD1 | TRBJ2-2 | TRBV11-3 | -
TGTGCCAGTACAAGCGGGGATTCATACAATGAGCAGTTCTTC | CASTSGDSYNEQFF | TRBD2 | TRBJ2-1 | TRBV19 | few
TGCGCCAGCAGCTTCGAACAGGCTGAAGCTTTCTTT | CASSFEQAEAFF | - | TRBJ1-1 | TRBV5-1 | few
TGTGCCAGCAGCCCCACCCCCGGGAGCATGTTAAATACGCAGTATTTT | CASSPTPGSMLNTQYF | - | TRBJ2-3 | TRBV11-1 | -
TGTGCCAGCAGTCCGCCGAACAGGGGGCCCCAGCATTTT | CASSPPNRGPQHF | TRBD1 | TRBJ1-5 | TRBV28 | -
TGCGCCAGCAGCCTTTCTGACACACATAGCAATCAGCCCCAGCATTTT | CASSLSDTHSNQPQHF | - | TRBJ1-5 | TRBV4-1 | once
TGTGCCAGCAGCTTGGGGGCTAGCGGGGCTTGGGATGAGCAGTTCTTC | CASSLGASGAWDEQFF | TRBD2 | TRBJ2-1 | TRBV5-6 | -
TGTGCCAGCAGCGTAGCATCGGGCATTCAGTACTTC | CASSVASGIQYF | - | TRBJ2-4 | TRBV9 | once
TGTGCCAGCAAGGAGGGGATGGGTGCAGATACGCAGTATTTT | CASKEGMGADTQYF | - | TRBJ2-3 | TRBV2 | -
TGTGCCAGCAGCTCCACAGGGGGCTTCACCGGGGAGCTGTTTTTT | CASSSTGGFTGELFF | TRBD1 | TRBJ2-2 | TRBV11-1 | -
TGTGCTAGTGGTTTGGCGGGCGGGCAGTACGAGCAGTACTTC | CASGLAGGQYEQYF | - | TRBJ2-7 | TRBV12-5 | -
TGTGCCAGTAGCCGCGACAGGGGGCCAGGAGGGTACGAGCAGTACTTC | CASSRDRGPGGYEQYF | TRBD1 | TRBJ2-7 | TRBV19 | -
TGTGCCAGCAGCTCCCGCCTCGGGGACTATGGCTACACCTTC | CASSSRLGDYGYTF | - | TRBJ1-2 | TRBV14 | -
TGTGCCACCAGCCACGACAGACCCGAAGAGACCCAGTACTTC | CATSHDRPEETQYF | - | TRBJ2-5 | TRBV15 | -
TGCGCCAGCAGCTTGGACAGGGATGGAGATACGCAGTATTTT | CASSLDRDGDTQYF | - | TRBJ2-3 | TRBV5-1 | -
TGTGCCAGCAGTGAAGCAGGCCGAATTACTAAAACTGGAAACACCATATATTTT | CASSEAGRITKTGNTIYF | - | TRBJ1-3 | TRBV6-1 | -
TGTGCCAGTAGCCCCGAGGCTAGCAGAGTCTACGAGCAGTACTTC | CASSPEASRVYEQYF | - | TRBJ2-7 | TRBV19 | -
TGTGCCAGCAATCCAGGGTTTAACACCATATATTTT | CASNPGFNTIYF | - | TRBJ1-3 | TRBV2 | -
TGTGCCAGCAGCCCAAGGCGGGGGCGGGAGACCCAGTACTTC | CASSPRRGRETQYF | - | TRBJ2-5 | TRBV28 | once
TGTGCCAGCAGAATCCGGGACTCGACCCTATACGAGCAGTACTTC | CASRIRDSTLYEQYF | - | TRBJ2-7 | TRBV6-5 | -
TGTGCCAGCAGTGACAGGGTAAATCAGCCCCAGCATTTT | CASSDRVNQPQHF | - | TRBJ1-5 | TRBV6-1 | -
TGTGCCAGCAGTACGATGAGACTAGCGGACTCCTACAATGAGCAGTTCTTC | CASSTMRLADSYNEQFF | TRBD2 | TRBJ2-1 | TRBV27 | -
TGCGCCAGCAGCATTCGAACAGGGGGGAACACTGAAGCTTTCTTT | CASSIRTGGNTEAFF | TRBD1 | TRBJ1-1 | TRBV5-1 | -
TGCGCCAGGTCGACTAGCGGAGGAACAGCAGATACGCAGTATTTT | CARSTSGGTADTQYF | TRBD2 | TRBJ2-3 | TRBV5-1 | -
TGTGCCAGCAGCTTAGTAACGGGTACAGAGCAGTTCTTC | CASSLVTGTEQFF | - | TRBJ2-1 | TRBV7-9 | -
TGTGCCAGCAGCCTGGAGGGGTCAAGCTACACCTTC | CASSLEGSSYTF | - | TRBJ1-2 | TRBV7-9 | few
TGTGCCAGCAGATTGGGACAGGGCATGACAGATACGCAGTATTTT | CASRLGQGMTDTQYF | TRBD1 | TRBJ2-3 | TRBV6-1 | -
TGTGCCAGCAGCTTACCCGTCGGACTAGCGGGAATCCACCAAGAGACCCAGTACTTC | CASSLPVGLAGIHQETQYF | TRBD2 | TRBJ2-5 | TRBV11-2 | -
TGTGCCAGCAGCCCCGGGACTAGCGGACTATACGAGCAGTACTTC | CASSPGTSGLYEQYF | TRBD2 | TRBJ2-7 | TRBV5-4 | -
TGTGCCAGCTCACCCCAGGGTGGGCCTAATGAAAAACTGTTTTTT | CASSPQGGPNEKLFF | - | TRBJ1-4 | TRBV18 | -
TGTGCCAGCACCTTAGGGACTAGCGGCCTCAACGAGCAGTACTTC | CASTLGTSGLNEQYF | TRBD2 | TRBJ2-7 | TRBV11-2 | -